The clone carrying this T cell receptor (beta chain) was observed a handful of times. This record comes from a study of blood T cell repertoires in COVID-19. V was cut by 4 bases and J by 4 bases, with 10 bases left in between. Germline V gives CDR1 SEHNR, CDR2 FQNEAQ (reference sequence). CDR3 length: 13 residues. The assay was immunoSEQ multiplex PCR, and TCRdb's table has in-frame clones only and misses some. Among roughly 220,000 clones listed, 65% to 85% were seen once. The sequenced material came from PBMCs or T cells enriched from blood (not recorded which). This chain uses TRBV7-9 with TRBJ1-1; tentative D call: TRBD1 (5 bases). This TCR derives from a man aged 30 to 45 with acute COVID-19. In DNA form, the CDR3 reads TGTGCCAGCAGCTCTCAGGGAATCACTGAAGCTTTCTTT. This codes for CASSSQGITEAFF.